The next 13 T cell receptor beta chains were all read from a single sample in a study of shared clonotypes between healthy human individuals. The table came from immunoSEQ multiplex PCR; TCRdb's copy has only in-frame clones and leaves some out. The sample comprises about 450,000 clones, 79% of which are singletons, and roughly an eighth rests with the top ten. Sample: PBMCs. Source of these receptors: a woman between 40 and 50 years old in good health. Some clones in this sample may be carry-over from other donors' samples.

The rearrangement uses TRBV27 and TRBJ2-1, with 8 positions matching TRBD1. The CDR3 covers 15 residues. J was trimmed by 4 bases and V by 7 bases; bases with no gene match: 9. Germline loops: CDR1 MNHEY, CDR2 SMNVEV (reference sequence). CDR3 bases: TGTGCCAGCACGACAGGGGATGTTTTTTACAATGAGCAGTTCTTC. Amino acid sequence: CASTTGDVFYNEQFF.

The chain uses TRBV7-2 and TRBJ1-1, with D unclear. V lost 2 bases, J lost 0 bases, and 16 bases lay in between. Germline lookup yields CDR1 SGHTA and CDR2 FQGNSA. This CDR3 spans 17 amino acids. Here the CDR3 reads CASSLIRTESVNTEAFF. The CDR3 nucleotides are TGTGCCAGCAGCTTAATTCGAACCGAGAGCGTGAACACTGAAGCTTTCTTT. Drawing the rest from reference TRBV7-2 and TRBJ1-1, the complete variable domain is GAGVSQSPSNKVTEKGKDVELRCDPISGHTALYWYRQSLGQGLEFLIYFQGNSAPDKSGLPSDRFSAERTGGSVSTLTIQRTQQEDSAVYLCASSLIRTESVNTEAFFGQGTRLTVV.

This rearrangement joins TRBV30 to TRBJ2-5; no reliable D call. The better agreement between TRBJ2-7 and the DNA end casts doubt on the J call. The length of the CDR3 is 12 residues. Germline CDR1 and CDR2: GTSNPN and SVGIG (reference sequence). CDR3 in DNA: TGTGCCTGGAGTGTCGGAGACTACGAGCAGTACTTC. Protein sequence: CAWSVGDYEQYF.

The chain has TRBV6-1 and TRBJ1-1, with 8 bases fitting TRBD1. The CDR3 consists of 13 residues. Germline V lookup: CDR1 MNHNS, CDR2 SASEGT. The V and J ends lost 7 bases and 4 bases, in that order; junction bases with no gene match: 5. CDR3 amino acids: CASTLQGVTEAFF. The CDR3 DNA is TGTGCCAGCACCTTACAGGGGGTCACTGAAGCTTTCTTT.

The chain couples TRBV14 to TRBJ2-2; D may be TRBD2 (6 bases). CDR3 length: 14 residues. Deletions cut 1 base from V and 6 bases from J, with 9 bases between. Germline V gene lookup returns CDR1 SGHDN and CDR2 FVKESK. CDR3 sequence (DNA): TGTGCCAGCAGCCAAGGCCGACTAGCCGGGGAGCTGTTTTTT. This gives the protein CASSQGRLAGELFF.

This clone has only one observation. The chain combines TRBV18 with TRBJ2-7; D is unclear. Germline-derived CDR1 and CDR2 are KGHSH and LQKENI. V was shortened by 3 bases and J by 0 bases, with 12 bases between the two germline ends. This CDR3 is 15 amino acids long. CDR3 amino acids: CASSPPGVYSYEQYF. The CDR3 DNA sequence: TGTGCCAGCTCACCCCCCGGCGTTTACTCCTACGAGCAGTACTTC.

This clone appeared once. The chain carries TRBV2 and TRBJ2-7, with D unresolved. The germline V gene encodes CDR1 SNHLY and CDR2 FYNNEI. This CDR3 has 11 amino acids. Trimming took off 6 bases at V and 9 bases at J, with 12 bases between the two ends. CDR3: CASRDAARQYF. The CDR3 nucleotides are TGTGCCAGCAGGGACGCGGCGAGGCAGTACTTC.

This clone was found once. The chain links TRBV11-2 to TRBJ1-4; D remains unclear. V was pared by 5 bases and J by 6 bases, with 7 bases between. This CDR3 is 12 amino acids long. Germline CDR1 and CDR2: SGHAT and FQNNGV. The CDR3 region is CASSPEDEKLFF. DNA for the CDR3: TGTGCCAGCAGCCCTGAGGATGAAAAACTGTTTTTT.

This clone is a singleton in its sample. J is TRBJ1-4 and V is TRBV9, with D hard to call. Trimming removed 1 base at V and 2 bases at J, with 9 bases between. Germline assignment: CDR1 SGDLS and CDR2 YYNGEE. The CDR3 is 15 amino acids. CDR3 in amino acids: CASSVFGRTNEKLFF. The DNA for the CDR3 is TGTGCCAGCAGCGTATTTGGGAGGACTAATGAAAAACTGTTTTTT.

The chain joins TRBV11-2 to TRBJ2-3; possible D gene TRBD2, 5 bases. V lost 2 bases, J lost 6 bases, and 12 bases lay in between. Germline CDR1 reads SGHAT; CDR2 reads FQNNGV. CDR3 size: 14 residues. The CDR3 nucleotides are TGTGCCAGCAGCTTAATCCCCGACTACGATACGCAGTATTTT. This encodes CASSLIPDYDTQYF.

V usage is TRBV6-4 and J usage is TRBJ2-7; D is unresolved. V lost 3 bases to trimming and J lost 0 bases, with 12 bases between them. Germline V lookup: CDR1 MRHNA, CDR2 SNTAGT. This CDR3 has 15 amino acids. As DNA, the CDR3 is TGTGCCAGCAGTGAAAGAGCGACAAGCTCCTACGAGCAGTACTTC. The encoded protein is CASSERATSSYEQYF.

This chain joins TRBV5-1 and TRBJ2-7, with unresolved D. The CDR3 has 15 amino acids. CDR1 SGHRS and CDR2 YFSETQ come from the germline V gene. Trimming removed 0 bases from V and 1 base from J, with 11 bases in between. The CDR3 nucleotides read TGCGCCAGCAGCTTGGGGTCCGGGTTTTCCTACGAGCAGTACTTC. It specifies CASSLGSGFSYEQYF.

The chain is built from TRBV6-5 and TRBJ2-1, with a possible D match to TRBD2 (6 bases). Germline CDR1 MNHEY, CDR2 SVGAGI. The V gene lost 5 bases and the J gene lost 8 bases, with 16 bases spanning the gap. The CDR3 spans 14 residues. CDR3 protein: CASSALVGLDEQFF. CDR3 in DNA: TGTGCCAGCAGTGCTTTGGTGGGACTTGATGAGCAGTTCTTC.